The 18 T cell receptor beta chains below come from one sample, sequenced in a study of siplizumab effects on memory and regulatory T cells. The method was immunoSEQ multiplex PCR; TCRdb's version includes in-frame clones alone and lacks a portion of them. The sample comprises 90,000 to 95,000 clones, around 97% of which are singletons, and around 0.03% rests with the top ten. Material: naive CD4+ T cells sorted from blood. The receptors originated from a human donor in good health.

The chain has TRBV29-1 and TRBJ1-4; TRBD1 is a possible D gene (5 bases). Germline-derived CDR1 and CDR2 are SQVTM and ANQGSEA. The CDR3 has 12 residues. V lost 4 bases to trimming and J lost 8 bases, with 11 bases between them. Here the CDR3 reads CSVGSTAEKLFF. CDR3 DNA sequence: TGCAGCGTTGGTTCGACAGCCGAAAAACTGTTTTTT.

This chain links TRBV15 with TRBJ2-1; possibly TRBD1 or TRBD2 for D (6 bases each). This CDR3 region has 18 residues. V gave up 0 bases and J gave up 7 bases, with 22 bases separating them. Germline CDR1 reads LNHNV; CDR2 reads YYDKDF (reference sequence). The CDR3 loop is CATSRDLGGGSVTNEQFF. The CDR3 bases are TGTGCCACCAGCAGAGATTTAGGAGGGGGGTCGGTGACGAATGAGCAGTTCTTC.

This chain links TRBV10-3 with TRBJ1-4, with a possible D match to TRBD1 (5 bases). Germline assignment: CDR1 ENHRY and CDR2 SYGVKD. This CDR3 contains 14 residues. Deletions cut 2 bases from V and 8 bases from J, with 12 bases between. This CDR3 reads CAISEQGGWEKLFF. The CDR3 DNA sequence: TGTGCCATCAGTGAGCAGGGAGGTTGGGAAAAACTGTTTTTT.

V and J are TRBV21-1 and TRBJ1-4. TRBV21-1 is given as a pseudogene. This CDR3 spans 14 amino acids. The CDR3 DNA reads as TGTGCCAGCAGCAAAGGGGCAACTAATGAAAAACTGTTTTTT. This translates into CASSKGATNEKLFF.

The chain has TRBV7-9 and TRBJ1-3; 8 bases match TRBD1. The CDR3 consists of 14 residues. The germline CDR1 and CDR2 sequences are SEHNR and FQNEAQ (reference sequence). The J segment lost 2 bases and the V segment lost 6 bases, leaving 3 bases of the junction unmatched. CDR3 amino acids: CASRSDRAGNTIYF. In DNA, the CDR3 is TGTGCCAGCAGATCGGACAGGGCTGGAAACACCATATATTTT.

The chain is built from TRBV18 and TRBJ1-6; TRBD1 matches 9 bases. The V segment lost 6 bases and the J segment 5 bases; nucleotides outside the gene matches: 14. This CDR3 is built from 18 residues. From germline, CDR1 is KGHSH and CDR2 LQKENI. The CDR3 DNA sequence: TGTGCCAGCTCCCCAGGGACAGGGACCCTCCTAGATAATTCACCCCTCCACTTT. This gives the protein CASSPGTGTLLDNSPLHF.

The chain is built from TRBV25-1 and TRBJ2-7; D unresolved. This CDR3 is 12 amino acids long. Germline CDR1 MGHDK, CDR2 SYGVNS. The V end was cut by 3 bases, the J end by 1 base, with 4 bases between. CDR3 region: CASSEQSYEQYF. CDR3 sequence (DNA): TGTGCCAGCAGTGAGCAATCCTACGAGCAGTACTTC.

The chain employs TRBV18 and TRBJ2-7; either TRBD1 or TRBD2 may supply D (6 bases each). CDR1 and CDR2 from the germline V gene are KGHSH and LQKENI. CDR3 length equals 16 residues. V lost 2 bases to trimming and J lost 2 bases, with 16 bases between them. The CDR3 region has the DNA TGTGCCAGCTCACCATTCCACGGGGGCCTAGCCTACGAGCAGTACTTC. It codes for CASSPFHGGLAYEQYF.

The rearrangement links TRBV18 to TRBJ1-2; D is ambiguous. V was cut by 1 base and J by 8 bases, with 11 bases left in between. This CDR3 is built from 13 residues. CDR1 and CDR2 from the germline V gene are KGHSH and LQKENI. CDR3 sequence: CASSPRNEYGYTF. For the CDR3, the DNA is TGTGCCAGCTCACCACGTAATGAGTACGGCTACACCTTC.

The CDR3 is CASSEANYGYTF. The CDR3 DNA follows: TGTGCCAGCAGTGAGGCAAACTATGGCTACACCTTC. The chain joins TRBV2 to TRBJ1-2, with D unresolved. This CDR3 is built from 12 residues. Trimming cost V 3 bases and J 2 bases, with 4 bases left between them. Germline V gene lookup returns CDR1 SNHLY and CDR2 FYNNEI.

V gene TRBV5-4 combines with J gene TRBJ2-7; D remains unclear. Germline V gives CDR1 SGHNT, CDR2 YYREEE (reference sequence). The V and J ends lost 1 base and 3 bases respectively, with 11 bases between them. This CDR3 spans 14 amino acids. This CDR3 is CASSLKGQFYEQYF. The CDR3 DNA is TGTGCCAGCAGCTTGAAGGGTCAGTTCTACGAGCAGTACTTC.

This sequence joins TRBV5-1 and TRBJ2-6; D is perhaps TRBD1 (6 bases). Trimming shortened V by 4 bases and J by 4 bases, and 12 bases separated the two germline ends. Per germline, CDR1 SGHRS and CDR2 YFSETQ. The CDR3 loop spans 15 amino acids. CDR3 DNA sequence: TGCGCCAGCAGCCCACAGGGATCAGGGGCCAACGTCCTGACTTTC. Translated: CASSPQGSGANVLTF. Complete variable domain (other parts from reference TRBV5-1 and TRBJ2-6): KAGVTQTPRYLIKTRGQQVTLSCSPISGHRSVSWYQQTPGQGLQFLFEYFSETQRNKGNFPGRFSGRQFSNSRSEMNVSTLELGDSALYLCASSPQGSGANVLTFGAGSRLTVL.

The V and J genes are TRBV21-1 and TRBJ2-5; the table gives TRBD2 as D, unverified against the DNA. TRBV21-1 is a listed pseudogene. The CDR3 spans 14 residues. CDR3 residues: CARVLNGSQETQYF. CDR3 sequence (DNA): TGTGCCAGAGTACTAAACGGCAGCCAAGAGACCCAGTACTTC.

The chain has TRBV5-4 and TRBJ2-5, with 8 bases matching TRBD2. J was trimmed by 5 bases and V by 1 base; bases with no gene match: 10. Germline V gene sequence: CDR1 SGHNT, CDR2 YYREEE (reference sequence). CDR3 length equals 16 residues. The CDR3 sequence is CASSLLSRGAGETQYF. Written as DNA, the CDR3 is TGTGCCAGCAGCTTGCTCTCGCGGGGGGCGGGGGAGACCCAGTACTTC.

The chain has TRBV5-1 and TRBJ2-5; 7 positions match TRBD1. The CDR3 covers 15 residues. V shed 0 bases and J 3 bases; nucleotides not matched to a gene: 5. Germline V gene data show CDR1 as SGHRS and CDR2 as YFSETQ. CDR3 sequence reads: CASSLVTGVEETQYF. The DNA of the CDR3 is TGCGCCAGCAGCTTGGTTACAGGGGTGGAAGAGACCCAGTACTTC.

The gene calls are TRBV30 and TRBJ1-2; D possibly corresponds to TRBD1 (6 bases). Trimming cost V 5 bases and J 0 bases, with 16 bases left between them. This CDR3 contains 15 residues. In germline, CDR1 is GTSNPN, CDR2 SVGIG (reference sequence). In DNA, the CDR3 is TGTGCCTGGTCCCCCGGACAGATATCTAACTATGGCTACACCTTC. Protein sequence: CAWSPGQISNYGYTF.

This chain uses TRBV30 with TRBJ1-1; 7 bases are a match to TRBD1. The CDR3 has 13 residues. V was clipped by 3 bases and J by 1 base; unmatched bases: 2. CDR1 and CDR2 from the germline V gene are GTSNPN and SVGIG (reference sequence). The CDR3 spells CAWRGQPNTEAFF. The CDR3 DNA follows: TGTGCCTGGAGGGGACAGCCGAACACTGAAGCTTTCTTT.

The V gene is TRBV18, the J gene TRBJ2-7; possible D gene TRBD1, 6 bases. Per the germline V gene, CDR1 is KGHSH and CDR2 is LQKENI. Trimming stripped 2 bases from V and 2 bases from J, with 10 bases between. The CDR3 is 14 amino acids. CDR3 nucleotides: TGTGCCAGCTCACCAGGGGGCGGAACCTACGAGCAGTACTTC. Amino acids: CASSPGGGTYEQYF. The complete variable domain, with remaining parts taken from reference TRBV18 and TRBJ2-7, reads NAGVMQNPRHLVRRRGQEARLRCSPMKGHSHVYWYRQLPEEGLKFMVYLQKENIIDESGMPKERFSAEFPKEGPSILRIQQVVRGDSAAYFCASSPGGGTYEQYFGPGTRLTVT.